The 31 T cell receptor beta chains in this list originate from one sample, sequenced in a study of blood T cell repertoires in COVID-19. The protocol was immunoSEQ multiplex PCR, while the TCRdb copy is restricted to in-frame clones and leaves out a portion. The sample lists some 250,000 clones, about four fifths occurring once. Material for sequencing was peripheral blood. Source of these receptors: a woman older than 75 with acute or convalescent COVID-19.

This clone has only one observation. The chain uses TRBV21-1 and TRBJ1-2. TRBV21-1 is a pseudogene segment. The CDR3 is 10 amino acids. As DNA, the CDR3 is TGTGCCAGCAGCAATATGGGCTACACCTTC. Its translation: CASSNMGYTF.

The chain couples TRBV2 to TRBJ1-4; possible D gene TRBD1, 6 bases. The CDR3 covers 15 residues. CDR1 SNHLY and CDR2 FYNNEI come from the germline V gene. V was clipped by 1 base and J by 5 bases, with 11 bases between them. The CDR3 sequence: CASSEGRTGNEKLFF. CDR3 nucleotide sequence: TGTGCCAGCAGTGAAGGCAGAACAGGGAATGAAAAACTGTTTTTT.

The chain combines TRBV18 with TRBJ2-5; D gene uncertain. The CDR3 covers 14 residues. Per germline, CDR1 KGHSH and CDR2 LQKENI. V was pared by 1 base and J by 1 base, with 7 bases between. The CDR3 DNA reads TGTGCCAGCTCACCACAAACAGCCCAAGAGACCCAGTACTTC. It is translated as CASSPQTAQETQYF.

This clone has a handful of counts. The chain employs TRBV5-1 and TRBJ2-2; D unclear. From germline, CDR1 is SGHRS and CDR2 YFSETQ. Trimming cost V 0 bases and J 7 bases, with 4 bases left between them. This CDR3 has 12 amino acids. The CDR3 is CASSLGGGELFF. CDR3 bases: TGCGCCAGCAGCTTGGGAGGCGGGGAGCTGTTTTTT.

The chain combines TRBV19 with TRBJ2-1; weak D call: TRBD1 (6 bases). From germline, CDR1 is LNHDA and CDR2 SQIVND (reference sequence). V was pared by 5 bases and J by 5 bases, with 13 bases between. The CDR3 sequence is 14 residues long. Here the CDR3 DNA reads TGTGCCAGTAGTGGTCAGGGGTTTCACAATGAGCAGTTCTTC. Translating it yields CASSGQGFHNEQFF.

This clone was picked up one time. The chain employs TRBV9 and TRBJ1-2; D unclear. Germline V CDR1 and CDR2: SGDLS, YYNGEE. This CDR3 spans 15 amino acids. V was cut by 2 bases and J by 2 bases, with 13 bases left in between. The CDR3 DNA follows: TGTGCCAGCAGCGTCCATACGGGAGGAAACTATGGCTACACCTTC. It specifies CASSVHTGGNYGYTF. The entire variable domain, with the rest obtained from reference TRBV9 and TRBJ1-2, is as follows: DSGVTQTPKHLITATGQRVTLRCSPRSGDLSVYWYQQSLDQGLQFLIQYYNGEERAKGNILERFSAQQFPDLHSELNLSSLELGDSALYFCASSVHTGGNYGYTFGSGTRLTVV.

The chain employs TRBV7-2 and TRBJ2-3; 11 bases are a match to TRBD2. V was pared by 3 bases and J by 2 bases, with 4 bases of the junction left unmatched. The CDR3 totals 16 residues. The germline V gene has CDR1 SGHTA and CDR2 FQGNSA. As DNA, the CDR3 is TGTGCCAGCAGCTTTAGACTAGCGGGGAACACAGATACGCAGTATTTT. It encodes CASSFRLAGNTDTQYF.

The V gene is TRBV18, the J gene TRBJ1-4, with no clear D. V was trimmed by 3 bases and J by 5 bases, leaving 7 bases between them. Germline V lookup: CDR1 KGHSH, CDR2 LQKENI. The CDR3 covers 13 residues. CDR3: CASSPTLNEKLFF. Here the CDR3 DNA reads TGTGCCAGCTCACCGACTCTAAATGAAAAACTGTTTTTT.

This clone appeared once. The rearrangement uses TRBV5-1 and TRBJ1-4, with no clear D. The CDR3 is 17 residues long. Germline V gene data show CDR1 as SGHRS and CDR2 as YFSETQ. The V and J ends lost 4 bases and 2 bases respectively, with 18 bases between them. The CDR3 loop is CASSLAPGGATNEKLFF. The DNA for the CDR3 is TGCGCCAGCAGCCTGGCCCCGGGAGGTGCTACTAATGAAAAACTGTTTTTT. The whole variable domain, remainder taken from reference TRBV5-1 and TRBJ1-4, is KAGVTQTPRYLIKTRGQQVTLSCSPISGHRSVSWYQQTPGQGLQFLFEYFSETQRNKGNFPGRFSGRQFSNSRSEMNVSTLELGDSALYLCASSLAPGGATNEKLFFGSGTQLSVL.

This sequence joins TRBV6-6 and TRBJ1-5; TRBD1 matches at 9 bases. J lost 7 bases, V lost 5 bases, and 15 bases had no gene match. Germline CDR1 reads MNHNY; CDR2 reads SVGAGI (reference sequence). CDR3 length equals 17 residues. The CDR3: CASSPLPTGGMRQPQHF. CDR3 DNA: TGTGCCAGCAGTCCCCTCCCCACAGGGGGCATGAGGCAGCCCCAGCATTTT.

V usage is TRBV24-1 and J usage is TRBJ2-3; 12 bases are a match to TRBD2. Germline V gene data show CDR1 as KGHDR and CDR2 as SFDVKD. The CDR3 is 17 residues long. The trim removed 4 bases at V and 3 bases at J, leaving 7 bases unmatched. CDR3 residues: CATSEGLAGIRTDTQYF. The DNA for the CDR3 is TGTGCCACCAGTGAAGGACTAGCGGGGATTAGGACAGATACGCAGTATTTT.

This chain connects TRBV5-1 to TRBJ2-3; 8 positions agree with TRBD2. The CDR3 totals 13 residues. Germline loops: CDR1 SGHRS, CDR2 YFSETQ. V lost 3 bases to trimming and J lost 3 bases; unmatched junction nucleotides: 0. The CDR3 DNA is TGCGCCAGCAGCTCGGGGGGGACAGATACGCAGTATTTT. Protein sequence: CASSSGGTDTQYF.

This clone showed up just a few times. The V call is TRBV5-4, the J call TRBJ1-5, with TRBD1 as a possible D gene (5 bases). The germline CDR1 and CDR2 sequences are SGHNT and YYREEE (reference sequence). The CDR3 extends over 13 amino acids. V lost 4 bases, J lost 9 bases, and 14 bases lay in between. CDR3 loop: CASSLGGGGPQHF. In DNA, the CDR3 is TGTGCCAGCAGCCTCGGGGGGGGTGGGCCCCAGCATTTT.

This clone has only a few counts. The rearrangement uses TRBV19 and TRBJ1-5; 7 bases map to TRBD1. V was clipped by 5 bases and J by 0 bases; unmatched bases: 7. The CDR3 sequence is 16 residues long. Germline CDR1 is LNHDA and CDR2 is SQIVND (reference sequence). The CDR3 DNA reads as TGTGCCAGTAGTCCTGGACAGGTCATTAGCAATCAGCCCCAGCATTTT. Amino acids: CASSPGQVISNQPQHF. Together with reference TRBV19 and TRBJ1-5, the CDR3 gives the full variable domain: DGGITQSPKYLFRKEGQNVTLSCEQNLNHDAMYWYRQDPGQGLRLIYYSQIVNDFQKGDIAEGYSVSREKKESFPLTVTSAQKNPTAFYLCASSPGQVISNQPQHFGDGTRLSIL.

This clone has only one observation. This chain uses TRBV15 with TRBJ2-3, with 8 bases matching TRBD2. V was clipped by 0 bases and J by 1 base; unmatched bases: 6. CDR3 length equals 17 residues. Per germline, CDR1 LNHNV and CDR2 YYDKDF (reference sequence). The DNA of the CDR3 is TGTGCCACCAGCAGAGATCTTAGCGGGGAGCGCACAGATACGCAGTATTTT. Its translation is CATSRDLSGERTDTQYF.

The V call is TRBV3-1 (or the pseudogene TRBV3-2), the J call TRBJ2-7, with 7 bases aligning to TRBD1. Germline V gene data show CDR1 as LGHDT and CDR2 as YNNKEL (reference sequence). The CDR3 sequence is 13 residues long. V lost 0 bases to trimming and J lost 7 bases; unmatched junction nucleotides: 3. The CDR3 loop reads CASSQDRGPEQYF. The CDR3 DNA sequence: TGTGCCAGCAGCCAAGATAGGGGGCCTGAGCAGTACTTC.

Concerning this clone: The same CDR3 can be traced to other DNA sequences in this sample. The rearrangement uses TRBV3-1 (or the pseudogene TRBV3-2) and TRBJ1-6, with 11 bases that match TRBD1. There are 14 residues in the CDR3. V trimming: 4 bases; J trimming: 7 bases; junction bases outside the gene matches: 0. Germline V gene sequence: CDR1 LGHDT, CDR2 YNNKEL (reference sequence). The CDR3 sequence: CASSRTGGNSPLHF. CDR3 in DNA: TGTGCCAGCAGCCGGACAGGGGGCAATTCACCCCTCCACTTT.

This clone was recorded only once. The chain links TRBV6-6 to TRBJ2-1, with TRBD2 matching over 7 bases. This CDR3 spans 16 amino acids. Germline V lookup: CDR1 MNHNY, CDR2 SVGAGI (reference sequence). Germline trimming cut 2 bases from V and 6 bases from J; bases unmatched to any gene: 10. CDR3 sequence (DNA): TGTGCCAGCAGTTACGGGAGCGGGGCTGGGGGCAATGAGCAGTTCTTC. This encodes CASSYGSGAGGNEQFF.

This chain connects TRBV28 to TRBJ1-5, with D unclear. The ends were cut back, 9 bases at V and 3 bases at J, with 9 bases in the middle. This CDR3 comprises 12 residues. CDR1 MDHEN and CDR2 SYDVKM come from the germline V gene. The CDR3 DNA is TGTGCCAGTCGGGGAGTCAATCAGCCCCAGCATTTT. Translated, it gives CASRGVNQPQHF.

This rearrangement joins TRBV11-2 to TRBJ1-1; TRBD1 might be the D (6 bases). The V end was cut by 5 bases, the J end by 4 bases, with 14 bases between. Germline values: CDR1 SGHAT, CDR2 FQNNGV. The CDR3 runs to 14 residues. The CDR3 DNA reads TGTGCCAGCAGCGCCGCACAGGGCTTCACTGAAGCTTTCTTT. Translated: CASSAAQGFTEAFF. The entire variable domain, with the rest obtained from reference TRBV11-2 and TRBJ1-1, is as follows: EAGVAQSPRYKIIEKRQSVAFWCNPISGHATLYWYQQILGQGPKLLIQFQNNGVVDDSQLPKDRFSAERLKGVDSTLKIQPAKLEDSAVYLCASSAAQGFTEAFFGQGTRLTVV.

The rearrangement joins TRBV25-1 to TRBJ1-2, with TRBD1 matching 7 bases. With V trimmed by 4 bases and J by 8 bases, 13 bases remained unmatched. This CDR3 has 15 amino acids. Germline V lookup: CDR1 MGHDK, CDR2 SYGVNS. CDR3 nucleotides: TGTGCCAGCAGTGCACCGGGACAGTTGCTTATGGGCTACACCTTC. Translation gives CASSAPGQLLMGYTF.

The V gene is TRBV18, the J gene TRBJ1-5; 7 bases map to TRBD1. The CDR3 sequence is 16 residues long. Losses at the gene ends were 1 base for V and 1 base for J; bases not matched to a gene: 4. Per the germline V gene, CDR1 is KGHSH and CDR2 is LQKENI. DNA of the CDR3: TGTGCCAGCTCACCACAGGGCAGGGGGAGCAATCAGCCCCAGCATTTT. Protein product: CASSPQGRGSNQPQHF.

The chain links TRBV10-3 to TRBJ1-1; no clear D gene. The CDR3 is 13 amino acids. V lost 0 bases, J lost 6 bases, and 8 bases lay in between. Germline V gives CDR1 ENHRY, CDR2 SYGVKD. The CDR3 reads CAISESADSEAFF. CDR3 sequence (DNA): TGTGCCATCAGTGAGTCTGCCGACTCTGAAGCTTTCTTT.

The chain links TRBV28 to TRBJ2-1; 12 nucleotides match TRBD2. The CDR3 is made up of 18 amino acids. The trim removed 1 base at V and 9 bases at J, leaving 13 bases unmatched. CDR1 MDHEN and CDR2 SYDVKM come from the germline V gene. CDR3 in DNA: TGTGCCAGCAGTTTATACCCTAGCGGGGGGGCGGGGTCCGGTGAGCAGTTCTTC. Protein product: CASSLYPSGGAGSGEQFF.

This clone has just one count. The CDR3 is CASSPPGQAYNEQFF. The CDR3 nucleotides read TGTGCCAGCTCACCACCGGGACAGGCCTACAATGAGCAGTTCTTC. The chain carries TRBV18 and TRBJ2-1; 8 bases are a match to TRBD1. Germline CDR1 KGHSH, CDR2 LQKENI. V trimming: 0 bases; J trimming: 2 bases; junction bases outside the gene matches: 0. This CDR3 is built from 15 residues. The variable domain in full, completed from reference TRBV18 and TRBJ2-1, reads NAGVMQNPRHLVRRRGQEARLRCSPMKGHSHVYWYRQLPEEGLKFMVYLQKENIIDESGMPKERFSAEFPKEGPSILRIQQVVRGDSAAYFCASSPPGQAYNEQFFGPGTRLTVL.

The CDR3 is CASSPDRVTGELFF. For the CDR3, the DNA is TGTGCCAGCTCACCAGACAGGGTCACCGGGGAGCTGTTTTTT. The V call is TRBV18, the J call TRBJ2-2, with TRBD1 matching 7 bases. The CDR3 has 14 amino acids. The ends lost 2 bases at V and 4 bases at J; junction bases unmatched: 1. Per germline, CDR1 KGHSH and CDR2 LQKENI.

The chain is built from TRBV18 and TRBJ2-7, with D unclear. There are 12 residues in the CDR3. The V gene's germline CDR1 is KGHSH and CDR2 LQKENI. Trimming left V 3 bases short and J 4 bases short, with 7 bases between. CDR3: CASSPRRYEQYF. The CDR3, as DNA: TGTGCCAGCTCACCCCGTAGATACGAGCAGTACTTC.

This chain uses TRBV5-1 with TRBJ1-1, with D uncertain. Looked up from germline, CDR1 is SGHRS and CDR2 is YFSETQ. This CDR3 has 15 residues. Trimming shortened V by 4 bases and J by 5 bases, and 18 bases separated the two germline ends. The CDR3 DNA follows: TGCGCCAGCAGCGTCCAGTCTCCGGCGGGTACTGAAGCTTTCTTT. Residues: CASSVQSPAGTEAFF. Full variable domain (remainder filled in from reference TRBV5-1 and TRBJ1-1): KAGVTQTPRYLIKTRGQQVTLSCSPISGHRSVSWYQQTPGQGLQFLFEYFSETQRNKGNFPGRFSGRQFSNSRSEMNVSTLELGDSALYLCASSVQSPAGTEAFFGQGTRLTVV.

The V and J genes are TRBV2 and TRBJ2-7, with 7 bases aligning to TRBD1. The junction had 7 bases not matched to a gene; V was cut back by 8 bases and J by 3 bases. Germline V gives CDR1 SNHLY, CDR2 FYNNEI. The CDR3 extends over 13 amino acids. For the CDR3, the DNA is TGTGCCAGCGGACCGGGACAGAACTACGAGCAGTACTTC. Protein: CASGPGQNYEQYF. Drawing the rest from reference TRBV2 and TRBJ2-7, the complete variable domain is EPEVTQTPSHQVTQMGQEVILRCVPISNHLYFYWYRQILGQKVEFLVSFYNNEISEKSEIFDDQFSVERPDGSNFTLKIRSTKLEDSAMYFCASGPGQNYEQYFGPGTRLTVT.

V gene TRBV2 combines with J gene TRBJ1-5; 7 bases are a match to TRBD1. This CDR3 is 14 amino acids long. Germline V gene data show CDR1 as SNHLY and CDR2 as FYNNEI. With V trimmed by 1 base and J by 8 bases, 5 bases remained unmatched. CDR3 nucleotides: TGTGCCAGCAGTGAAGGTGACAGGGATGAGCCCCAGCATTTT. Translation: CASSEGDRDEPQHF.

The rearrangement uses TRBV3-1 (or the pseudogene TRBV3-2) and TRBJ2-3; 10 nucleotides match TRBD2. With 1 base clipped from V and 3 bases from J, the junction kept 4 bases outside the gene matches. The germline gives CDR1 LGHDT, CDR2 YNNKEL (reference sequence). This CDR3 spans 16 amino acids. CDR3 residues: CASSQGTSGRTDTQYF. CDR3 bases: TGTGCCAGCAGCCAAGGGACTAGCGGTCGGACAGATACGCAGTATTTT.